This passage covers 23 T cell receptor beta chains from one sample sequenced in a study of T cells after yellow fever vaccination. MiXCR, run by TCRdb on the 5' RACE reads, gives a single entry per CDR3 protein. The sample contains around 590,000 distinct CDR3 sequences, 9% to 15% of which appear only once. The sample consisted of PBMCs, taken on the day of the yellow fever booster vaccination. These receptors were obtained from a man aged 30-40 years who received the YFV17D yellow fever vaccine.

J is TRBJ2-7 and V is TRBV18; TRBD2 might be the D (5 bases). The germline V gene encodes CDR1 KGHSH and CDR2 LQKENI. V was clipped by 4 bases and J by 7 bases, with 8 bases between them. There are 11 residues in the CDR3. The CDR3 DNA reads TGTGCCAGCTCACTGCCGGGGGAGCAGTACTTC. It is translated as CASSLPGEQYF.

V is TRBV3-1 and J is TRBJ2-3, with D maybe TRBD2 (5 bases). Trimming stripped 1 base from V and 2 bases from J, with 10 bases between. The CDR3 extends over 15 amino acids. The germline V gene has CDR1 LGHDT and CDR2 YNNKEL (reference sequence). The CDR3 DNA sequence: TGTGCCAGCAGCCAAGCGCAGCGGTCCACAGATACGCAGTATTTT. This sequence encodes CASSQAQRSTDTQYF.

The genes are TRBV9 and TRBJ1-1; 9 bases align to TRBD1. CDR3 length: 15 residues. Germline CDR1 and CDR2: SGDLS and YYNGEE. J was trimmed by 3 bases and V by 2 bases; bases with no gene match: 5. CDR3 in amino acids: CASSVRTGVDTEAFF. DNA of the CDR3: TGTGCCAGCAGCGTTCGGACAGGGGTGGACACTGAAGCTTTCTTT.

The gene calls are TRBV5-4 and TRBJ2-2; 8 bases map to TRBD2. The CDR3 is made up of 13 amino acids. V lost 8 bases, J lost 3 bases, and 3 bases stayed unmatched. CDR1 and CDR2 from the germline V gene are SGHNT and YYREEE (reference sequence). Here the CDR3 DNA reads TGTGCCAGTCGGGAGGGCGACACCGGGGAGCTGTTTTTT. This sequence encodes CASREGDTGELFF.

This clonotype has a handful of counts. Here the CDR3 DNA reads TGTGCCATCAGGCAGGCTCAAAACGAGCAGTACTTC. It encodes CAIRQAQNEQYF. The chain carries TRBV10-3 and TRBJ2-7; no reliable D call. The CDR3 has 12 amino acids. Between the trimmed V and J ends, which lost 6 bases and 5 bases, there was a span of 11 bases. From germline, CDR1 is ENHRY and CDR2 SYGVKD.

The V gene is TRBV20-1, the J gene TRBJ2-1; 10 bases fit TRBD2. The ends lost 5 bases at V and 3 bases at J; junction bases unmatched: 7. The CDR3 spans 15 residues. Per germline, CDR1 DFQATT and CDR2 SNEGSKA (reference sequence). CDR3 protein: CSAAPLAGDYNEQFF. The CDR3 DNA is TGCAGTGCTGCCCCTCTAGCGGGAGACTACAATGAGCAGTTCTTC.

This chain joins TRBV6-5 and TRBJ2-7; D is uncertain. Germline values: CDR1 MNHEY, CDR2 SVGAGI. V lost 6 bases and J lost 1, with 10 bases in between. The CDR3 is 13 residues long. CDR3 sequence: CASSLYESYEQYF. As DNA, the CDR3 is TGTGCCAGCAGCTTATACGAGTCCTACGAGCAGTACTTC.

The chain carries TRBV5-5 and TRBJ2-5, with a weak D call TRBD1 (6 bases). The CDR3 covers 13 residues. CDR1 is SGHKS and CDR2 is YYEKEE in the germline V gene (reference sequence). Trimming removed 6 bases from V and 4 bases from J, with 13 bases in between. This CDR3 is CASMPQGGETQYF. The CDR3 coding sequence is TGTGCCAGCATGCCACAGGGCGGAGAGACCCAGTACTTC. Full variable domain (missing parts from reference TRBV5-5 and TRBJ2-5): DAGVTQSPTHLIKTRGQQVTLRCSPISGHKSVSWYQQVLGQGPQFIFQYYEKEERGRGNFPDRFSARQFPNYSSELNVNALLLGDSALYLCASMPQGGETQYFGPGTRLLVL.

This chain connects TRBV12-3 or TRBV12-4 to TRBJ1-1, with 7 positions matching TRBD1. There are 13 residues in the CDR3. V was clipped by 5 bases and J by 5 bases; unmatched bases: 5. The CDR3 DNA reads as TGTGCCAGCAGTACAGGGGTCCATACTGAAGCTTTCTTT. This translates into CASSTGVHTEAFF.

This clonotype was recorded a few times. The rearrangement joins TRBV6-1 to TRBJ2-5, with D possibly matching TRBD1 (5 bases). Trimming removed 8 bases at V and 5 bases at J, with 21 bases between. CDR1 is MNHNS and CDR2 is SASEGT in the germline V gene. This CDR3 region has 15 residues. The CDR3 DNA reads TGTGCCAGCCACCAGTCCCAGGGCCTCGGGGAGACCCAGTACTTC. The encoded protein is CASHQSQGLGETQYF.

This clonotype was counted a few times. The chain is built from TRBV5-4 and TRBJ2-1, with TRBD2 matching over 11 bases. This CDR3 has 16 amino acids. In germline, CDR1 is SGHNT, CDR2 YYREEE (reference sequence). Trimming at V came to 4 bases and at J to 4 bases, leaving 7 bases not matched to a gene. Here the CDR3 DNA reads TGTGCCAGCAGCATTACGGGACTAGCGGTTTACAATGAGCAGTTCTTC. It encodes CASSITGLAVYNEQFF.

This clonotype occurred a few times. The rearrangement joins TRBV11-2 to TRBJ1-4; a weak D match, TRBD1 (5 bases). Germline CDR1 is SGHAT and CDR2 is FQNNGV. The CDR3 spans 15 residues. V was shortened by 5 bases and J by 7 bases, with 17 bases between the two germline ends. CDR3 residues: CASSKMGDSREKLFF. In DNA form, the CDR3 reads TGTGCCAGCAGCAAGATGGGGGATTCGCGTGAAAAACTGTTTTTT.

The chain recombines TRBV3-1 with TRBJ2-2; 9 positions match TRBD1. V shed 0 bases, J shed 4 bases, and the junction held 9 bases outside the gene matches. The CDR3 loop spans 18 amino acids. Germline lookup yields CDR1 LGHDT and CDR2 YNNKEL (reference sequence). CDR3 sequence: CASSQDGPGTGITGELFF. In DNA form, the CDR3 reads TGTGCCAGCAGCCAAGATGGGCCCGGGACAGGGATCACCGGGGAGCTGTTTTTT.

The V gene is TRBV7-2, the J gene TRBJ2-7; 7 nucleotides align to TRBD1. From germline, CDR1 is SGHTA and CDR2 FQGNSA. J lost 0 bases, V lost 4 bases, and 6 bases had no gene match. The CDR3 has 15 amino acids. In nucleotides, the CDR3 is TGTGCCAGCAGCTGGCAGGACAGGTTCTCCTACGAGCAGTACTTC. This sequence encodes CASSWQDRFSYEQYF.

The chain combines TRBV20-1 with TRBJ1-2; the D gene is possibly TRBD1 (6 bases). Germline CDR1 DFQATT, CDR2 SNEGSKA (reference sequence). This CDR3 is 13 amino acids long. CDR3 DNA sequence: TGCATTGGGCAGGGGACACCTAATATGGGCTACACCTTC. Its protein product is CIGQGTPNMGYTF.

V and J are TRBV28 and TRBJ2-7; weak D call: TRBD1 (6 bases). V lost 5 bases, J lost 7 bases, and 15 bases lay in between. The germline V gene has CDR1 MDHEN and CDR2 SYDVKM. The CDR3 sequence is 13 residues long. Here the CDR3 reads CASSPQQGREQYF. The CDR3 DNA sequence: TGTGCCAGCAGTCCCCAGCAGGGGCGGGAGCAGTACTTC.

The genes are TRBV7-9 and TRBJ1-4, with 7 bases that match TRBD1. The trim removed 10 bases at V and 8 bases at J, leaving 7 bases unmatched. The CDR3 sequence is 12 residues long. The germline V gene has CDR1 SEHNR and CDR2 FQNEAQ (reference sequence). The DNA of the CDR3 is TGTGCCACACAGGGGTCAGGGGAAAAACTGTTTTTT. Amino acid sequence: CATQGSGEKLFF.

This clonotype was picked up many times. This chain joins TRBV5-1 and TRBJ2-1; D unresolved. The germline V gene encodes CDR1 SGHRS and CDR2 YFSETQ. The V end was cut by 1 base, the J end by 3 bases, with 11 bases between. The CDR3 loop spans 15 amino acids. CDR3 sequence reads: CASSLIQADYNEQFF. CDR3 nucleotides: TGCGCCAGCAGCTTGATCCAGGCCGACTACAATGAGCAGTTCTTC.

This clonotype was picked up a small number of times. The chain combines TRBV5-1 with TRBJ2-7; 11 bases line up with TRBD2. Germline V lookup: CDR1 SGHRS, CDR2 YFSETQ. Germline trimming cut 0 bases from V and 7 bases from J; bases unmatched to any gene: 6. This CDR3 has 15 residues. The CDR3 here is CASSLDSGRAGEQYF. Here the CDR3 DNA reads TGCGCCAGCAGCTTGGATAGCGGGAGGGCGGGTGAGCAGTACTTC. Drawing the rest from reference TRBV5-1 and TRBJ2-7, the complete variable domain is KAGVTQTPRYLIKTRGQQVTLSCSPISGHRSVSWYQQTPGQGLQFLFEYFSETQRNKGNFPGRFSGRQFSNSRSEMNVSTLELGDSALYLCASSLDSGRAGEQYFGPGTRLTVT.

The chain links TRBV30 to TRBJ2-1; 11 nucleotides match TRBD2. Germline V gives CDR1 GTSNPN, CDR2 SVGIG (reference sequence). The CDR3 is 15 amino acids. The V and J ends lost 0 bases and 8 bases, in that order; junction bases with no gene match: 6. DNA of the CDR3: TGTGCCTGGAGTGTACTCGTACTAGCGGGAGATGAGCAGTTCTTC. Translation: CAWSVLVLAGDEQFF.

The rearrangement uses TRBV18 and TRBJ2-7, with a tentative D call TRBD2 (5 bases). In germline, CDR1 is KGHSH, CDR2 LQKENI. V was pared by 1 base and J by 7 bases, with 17 bases between. The CDR3 runs to 15 residues. The CDR3 reads CASSPLASTEGEQYF. CDR3 coding DNA: TGTGCCAGCTCACCACTAGCGTCAACCGAAGGGGAGCAGTACTTC.

In DNA form, the CDR3 reads TGTGCCAGCAGTTCCGCTACCCTGGGGGATCAGCCCCAGCATTTT. Its protein is CASSSATLGDQPQHF. The rearrangement joins TRBV28 to TRBJ1-5, with D possibly being TRBD1 (5 bases). The V gene lost 4 bases and the J gene lost 5 bases, with 15 bases spanning the gap. Looked up from germline, CDR1 is MDHEN and CDR2 is SYDVKM. The CDR3 sequence is 15 residues long.

The J gene is TRBJ2-7, the V gene TRBV6-1; 9 bases match TRBD2. Germline trimming cut 2 bases from V and 4 bases from J; bases unmatched to any gene: 6. This CDR3 is built from 15 residues. Germline CDR1 and CDR2: MNHNS and SASEGT. The CDR3 DNA sequence: TGTGCCAGCAGTGAATACGGCGGGAGGGGGTACGAGCAGTACTTC. Amino acid sequence: CASSEYGGRGYEQYF.